This T cell receptor (beta chain) emerged from a study of cytomegalovirus exposure and HLA in healthy donors (dated by TCRdb to about 2017). For context, the study as a whole: According to an earlier analysis of several hundred of the donors, about 179 million T cells yielded approximately 120 million unique TCR beta sequences and about 300 Gb of sequence data. An early release covering roughly 600 HLA-typed donors comprised about 320 gigabases of sequencing data and tens of millions of unique TCR sequences. The genetic ancestry cluster associated with self-reported Caucasian donors included 70% to 85% of the 398 genotyped donors. The study was designed to test whether signatures of past pathogen exposure could be identified by cataloging public T cell receptors. Using immunosequencing, the study profiled T cell repertoires from 666 subjects and related those repertoires to cytomegalovirus serostatus. Besides the first cohort of around 700 subjects, a separate validation cohort made up of 120 different subjects was used. To predict cytomegalovirus infection status, the study combined high-throughput TCR immunosequencing, statistical association of individual TCRs with disease status, and machine learning. A later analysis re-examined previously published TCR beta repertoires from more than 550 donors and added high-resolution HLA genotyping to investigate patterns of TCR occurrence. Rather than drawing on any new phenotypic data, the later analysis identified candidate immune exposures from TCR beta sequences and the way those sequences occurred across donors. In an earlier analysis of 500 to 650 of the donors, high-throughput TCR beta sequencing was used to judge whether each TCR beta V gene segment behaved as functional or pseudogenic. Alongside the repertoire data, information on donor age, sex, ethnicity and CMV serostatus was compiled. A later genetic analysis used genome-wide SNP genotypes for about 60% of the roughly 670 donors, treating that subset as a discovery cohort. All discovery cohort repertoires had been generated using a single sequencing platform. HLA typing included class I and class II loci at four-digit resolution. The number of donors typed differed by locus, with 629-630 for A, B, C, DRB1 and DQB1, more than 500 for DQA1, 600 to 610 for DPA1, and around 430 for DPB1. About five DR-DQ haplotypes were treated as single units for association and clustering because of strong linkage in the cohort. Across 398 genotyped donors of the cohort, an average of roughly 230,000 unique TCR beta nucleotide sequences per donor were sequenced, and 15% to 20% of those sequences were non-productive.

The cohort comprised under 700 healthy bone marrow donors. Cohort members were all nominally healthy when sampled, although unrecorded immune exposures were likely present. The donor tested CMV seronegative and was one of the 352 seronegative cohort members. A peripheral blood sample was collected from each donor, and TCR beta sequencing was performed on peripheral blood mononuclear cells. Genomic DNA was extracted from the blood cell samples with the Qiagen DNeasy Blood Extraction Kit. About this clone itself: Its antigen is not yet known. Per-nucleotide qualities are absent, and no much larger clonotype sits a single base away.

The protocol used for the library was the immunoSEQ multiplex PCR assay. For the multiplex PCR, a mixture combining 60 forward primers for TCR Vbeta segments and 13 reverse primers for TCR Jbeta segments was used. Amplification of the CDR3 region of rearranged TCR beta genes was performed with a multiplex PCR assay on genomic DNA. Amplified TCR beta libraries were sequenced as 87-base-pair reads on the Illumina HiSeq System. In the source study's methods: In a later analysis, some 80 million unique TCR beta chains were counted across the 650 to 750 repertoires, and roughly 10 million of these chains were shared by at least two donors. A nearest-neighbor algorithm error-corrected the raw reads and collapsed the reads into unique sequences, merging closely related sequences to remove PCR and sequencing errors. Alignment of CDR3 sequences to IMGT reference sequences was used to assign V, D and J gene segments. For a sequence to be retained, a match of at least six nucleotides was required to both a V gene segment and a J gene segment. A rearrangement was called productive if the CDR3 had no stop codons and remained in frame with V and J, and every other rearrangement was called non-productive. CDR3 was defined by IMGT convention, running from the second conserved V-encoded cysteine to the conserved J-encoded phenylalanine. The earlier analysis of fewer than 750 of the donors excluded sequences that lacked an unambiguous match to a single V gene segment. An earlier analysis of several hundred of the donors called V segments functional above 56.7% productive rearrangements and segregating when the between-donor standard deviation exceeded 5%. A statistical classification framework was developed to diagnose cytomegalovirus status using the catalog of TCR beta chain sequences. In a later analysis, V and J genes were assigned by comparing TCR nucleotide sequences against IMGT/GENE-DB human TR gene sequences. Using the TCRdist pipeline, a later analysis assigned CDR3 sequences along with most-parsimonious VDJ recombination scenarios. In a later analysis, every TCR beta chain was defined by the combination of its CDR3 amino acid sequence and its V-gene family, and reads without a unique V-gene family were dropped. In a later analysis, a few hundred highly shared, low-generation-probability nucleotide sequences were removed to address suspected cross-contamination and a sequencing artifact. A later analysis calculated a clonal expansion index for each public chain from normalized within-repertoire ranks of inferred template counts. Generation probabilities in a later analysis came from a VDJ recombination model fitted to out-of-frame rearrangements, and those results were checked against IGoR. In a later analysis, hypergeometric tests were used to score TCR-TCR, TCR-HLA and TCR-CMV co-occurrence, with a repertoire-size bias correction applied to TCR pairs. In a later analysis, false discovery rates were estimated by permuting HLA or CMV assignments 20 times. A later analysis grouped co-occurring TCRs with DBSCAN, adding TCRdist sequence similarity when clustering within HLA-allele-positive subsets. For co-occurrence clustering, repertoires with fewer than 30,000 or more than 120,000 public chains were excluded, along with roughly 5 repertoires with anomalous nucleotide sharing. As stored in TCRdb, this immuneACCESS dataset retains in-frame rearrangements with V and J assigned. A fraction of the clones does not appear; measured against another copy, unresolved V genes explain less than half of the discrepancy, and the remainder lacks a known reason. V and J calls and clone size are given by that table; D and trimming were obtained from the DNA. Counted in this sample were roughly 200,000 clones; around 80% of them appeared once. The ten largest clonotypes hold roughly 5% of the sample.

The CDR3 numbers 16 residues from cysteine through phenylalanine. Just the 48-base CDR3 DNA is kept, in frame starting at base 1. The germline V gene sets CDR1 to ENHRY and CDR2 to SYGVKD. Compared with germline, V lacks 3 bases and J lacks 6 bases; bases without a gene match: 9. Broader findings and caveats from the paper: Because some donors lacked HLA typing at each locus, the association tests relied only on the typed subset. According to the authors, the approach could potentially be generalized to other disease states and immunological phenotypes. A later genetic analysis reported fewer N-insertions in productive TCRs among donors in an Asian-associated ancestry cluster than the approximately 700-donor mean. For the cohort, immune exposure information was limited to CMV serostatus. Several of the top co-occurrence clusters appeared to be linked to parvovirus B19, influenza, CMV and Epstein-Barr virus, according to a later analysis. Linkage disequilibrium might explain the correlated functional status among segregating V segments, but an unknown experimental factor could not be ruled out. The earlier analysis of about 600 of the donors excluded about 16 rarely observed V segments, including chromosome 9 orphons, because counts were too low. The presence/absence analyses assumed that sequencing depth was roughly uniform across donors, and that assumption may not be true. The sequencing pipeline was judged likely to have produced a cluster of highly shared sequence variants as a technical artifact. Specific HLA alleles were associated with over 15,000 TCR beta sequences at a false discovery rate of 0.05 in a later analysis. In a later analysis, TCR association rates were found to vary across HLA loci, with the most associated TCRs seen for DRB1 alleles and the fewest for HLA-C alleles. Some IMGT-functional V segments, including TRBV6-2 and TRBV6-3, could not be distinguished by the 87-base-pair reads and were therefore excluded. A further reported finding was that TCR beta sequences accurately predicted the HLA-A and HLA-B alleles for most subjects in the first cohort. When HLA alleles, especially DR and DQ, strongly co-occurred, TCR associations were difficult to assign to individual alleles. In a later analysis, most CMV-associated TCR beta chains were found to appear HLA-restricted, with HLA associations seemingly driven largely by CMV exposure. A later genetic analysis associated a missense DCLRE1C variant with V-gene and J-gene trimming of TCR beta chains, and an independent cohort replicated the association. A few of the identified cytomegalovirus-associated TCR beta chains were confirmed in vitro to be specific for cytomegalovirus antigens. The classifier was reported to diagnose cytomegalovirus status with high specificity and sensitivity in both the original cohort and the validation cohort. A total of 150 to 200 TCR beta chains were listed by the study as associated with cytomegalovirus. In an earlier analysis of around 500 of the donors, most TCR beta V segments appeared in productive rearrangements about 87% or about 30% of the time, broadly matching IMGT annotations. Across donors, most TCR sequences were observed very rarely, whereas some public TCRs were present in many individuals. A later analysis found that HLA-associated TCR beta chains were more clonally expanded and had lower generation probabilities than equally common non-associated chains. This cohort had only TCR beta chains sequenced, and the lack of alpha or paired-chain data limited which features could be detected.

The material sequenced was PBMCs. The receptor was derived from a man aged 40-49 years in good health and CMV-seronegative. The chain is assembled from TRBV10-3 and TRBJ1-2, and TRBD1 matches 11 of the central bases. The DNA sequence reads TGTGCCATCAGTGACGGGGGACAGGGGGAGGGAAATGGCTACACCTTC. This gives the protein CAISDGGQGEGNGYTF.